The entry that follows covers one TCR beta chain sequence. What it recognizes is unknown. Thyroid ultrasound, orbital computed tomography, clinical symptoms, and serum thyroxine and TRAb underpinned diagnoses. The CDR3 has 13 amino acids. Germline CDR1 SGHTA, CDR2 FQGNSA. V shed 3 bases and J shed 5 bases, with 10 bases lying between them. The sample belongs to a study of T cells in Graves' hyperthyroidism and ophthalmopathy. Study-level findings and limits: Blood held most thyroid clonotypes expanded above 0.001 frequency.

What was amplified from RNA transcripts were TCR beta CDR3 regions. The study used the HTBI primer set for a first-round RT-PCR of the TCR CDR3. MiXCR, applied by TCRdb to the multiplex PCR reads, yields one record per CDR3 protein. Of 700,000 or so distinct CDR3 sequences in the sample, roughly 17% were seen once. The clonotype was recovered from a young man with Graves' hyperthyroidism. Sample: blood. This rearrangement joins TRBV7-2 to TRBJ2-5; maybe TRBD1 (5 bases). CDR3 in DNA: TGTGCCAGCAGCTTGACAGTGCGGGAGACCCAGTACTTC. This encodes CASSLTVRETQYF.